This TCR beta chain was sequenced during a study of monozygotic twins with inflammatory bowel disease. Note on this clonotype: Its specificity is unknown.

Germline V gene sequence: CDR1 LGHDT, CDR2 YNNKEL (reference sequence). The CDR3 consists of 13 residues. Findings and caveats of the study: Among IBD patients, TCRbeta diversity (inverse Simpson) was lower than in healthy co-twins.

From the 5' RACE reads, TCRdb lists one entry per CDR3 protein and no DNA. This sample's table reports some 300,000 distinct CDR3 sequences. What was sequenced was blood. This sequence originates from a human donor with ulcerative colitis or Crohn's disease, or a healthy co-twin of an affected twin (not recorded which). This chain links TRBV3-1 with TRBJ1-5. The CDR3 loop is CASSPSYNQPQHF.